What follows is one T cell receptor beta chain and its context. The germline V gene has CDR1 MNHNY and CDR2 SVGAGI (reference sequence). The V segment lost 4 bases and the J segment 2 bases; nucleotides outside the gene matches: 2. The CDR3 loop spans 15 amino acids. The investigators split CD4+ cells into a CD45RA+ naive subset and a CD45RA-negative memory subset. Clones were sequenced by immunoSEQ multiplex PCR, and TCRdb holds only the in-frame ones, with some missing. The sample consists of some 1.5 million clones, around 95% of them appearing once. This entry is derived from a study of shared clonotypes between healthy human individuals.

Sequences were obtained from naive CD4+ T cells sorted from blood. Subset specified: CD45RA+ positively selected. The chain recombines TRBV6-6 with TRBJ2-1, with 10 bases fitting TRBD2. This receptor was identified in a man aged 30 to 39 in good health. Here the CDR3 reads CASSSLAGTYNEQFF. The CDR3 coding sequence is TGTGCCAGCAGTTCACTAGCGGGAACCTACAATGAGCAGTTCTTC.